Shown below are 13 T cell receptor beta chains from a single sample sequenced in a study of T cells in Graves' hyperthyroidism and ophthalmopathy. TCR beta CDR3 regions were amplified from RNA. Primed by the HTBI set, a first-round RT-PCR was run on the TCR CDR3. One entry per CDR3 protein, called by TCRdb with MiXCR from the multiplex PCR reads. This table holds about 290,000 distinct CDR3 sequences, 16% found once. Sequencing was done on a sample of blood. These receptors came from a man aged 25-40 years with Graves' hyperthyroidism.

As concerns this clonotype: This may stem from a read error, because a much larger clone lies one nucleotide away. This chain uses TRBV12-5 with TRBJ2-1, with D possibly being TRBD1 (5 bases). The germline V and J ends were trimmed by 5 bases and 8 bases, with 16 bases remaining between them. From germline, CDR1 is LGHNT and CDR2 FRNRAP. This CDR3 is built from 14 residues. CDR3 in DNA: TGTGCTAGTGGTCCGCCCGAGACAGAGTATGAGCAGTTCTTC. It translates to CASGPPETEYEQFF.

This chain joins TRBV4-1 and TRBJ2-5, with TRBD2 identical over 7 bases. From germline, CDR1 is MGHRA and CDR2 YSYEKL. This CDR3 comprises 16 residues. V shed 0 bases, J shed 7 bases, and the junction held 11 bases outside the gene matches. CDR3 DNA sequence: TGCGCCAGCAGCCAAGATCACGGGGGAGGGCCTGGGACCCAGTACTTC. Protein product: CASSQDHGGGPGTQYF.

The chain employs TRBV5-6 and TRBJ2-3; 7 nucleotides agree with TRBD2. CDR3 length: 14 amino acids. Germline V gives CDR1 SGHDT, CDR2 YYEEEE. After removal of 4 bases from V and 7 bases from J, the junction contained 9 bases not matched to a gene. CDR3 coding DNA: TGTGCCAGCAGCCGCGGCGGGAGTGTGAATACGCAGTATTTT. This sequence encodes CASSRGGSVNTQYF. The full variable domain, with the rest looked up from reference TRBV5-6 and TRBJ2-3, is DAGVTQSPTHLIKTRGQQVTLRCSPKSGHDTVSWYQQALGQGPQFIFQYYEEEERQRGNFPDRFSGHQFPNYSSELNVNALLLGDSALYLCASSRGGSVNTQYFGPGTRLTVL.

V usage is TRBV4-1 and J usage is TRBJ1-1; D gene unclear. Trimming removed 4 bases at V and 4 bases at J, with 10 bases between. The CDR3 loop spans 13 amino acids. Germline V CDR1 and CDR2: MGHRA, YSYEKL. The CDR3 spells CASSLQWGTEAFF. The CDR3 DNA reads as TGCGCCAGCAGCCTTCAGTGGGGCACTGAAGCTTTCTTT.

This clonotype was counted only a few times. The chain carries TRBV10-3 and TRBJ1-5, with D perhaps TRBD1 (6 bases). The CDR3 is 14 amino acids. Germline V gene sequence: CDR1 ENHRY, CDR2 SYGVKD. V was pared by 3 bases and J by 2 bases, with 8 bases between. CDR3 DNA: TGTGCCATCAGTGACGGACAGCGCAATCAGCCCCAGCATTTT. It encodes CAISDGQRNQPQHF.

This clonotype was found many times. The genes are TRBV6-6 and TRBJ1-2, with TRBD1 identical over 12 bases. CDR1 is MNHNY, CDR2 SVGAGI, per germline (reference sequence). The junction had 3 bases not matched to a gene; V was cut back by 0 bases and J by 7 bases. This CDR3 is built from 15 residues. CDR3 residues: CASSYSGTGGGGYTF. In nucleotides, the CDR3 is TGTGCCAGCAGTTACTCTGGGACAGGGGGCGGTGGCTACACCTTC.

This clonotype was detected ten times or more. The V gene is TRBV2, the J gene TRBJ2-7; D is ambiguous. The germline V and J ends were trimmed by 1 base and 6 bases, with 1 base remaining between them. Per germline, CDR1 SNHLY and CDR2 FYNNEI. This CDR3 has 10 amino acids. The CDR3 nucleotides read TGTGCCAGCAGTGAAGTCGAGCAGTACTTC. Its protein is CASSEVEQYF.

This clonotype showed up many times. The V and J genes are TRBV3-1 and TRBJ2-5; D gene uncertain. Per germline, CDR1 LGHDT and CDR2 YNNKEL (reference sequence). The CDR3 is 12 residues long. Trimming cost V 4 bases and J 5 bases, with 8 bases left between them. The CDR3 DNA reads as TGTGCCAGCAGCCTCCGGCGTGAGACCCAGTACTTC. Translated: CASSLRRETQYF.

The sample holds many counts of this clonotype. This rearrangement joins TRBV3-1 to TRBJ1-2; D is perhaps TRBD1 (6 bases). The CDR3 length is 16 residues. The ends were cut back, 3 bases at V and 8 bases at J, with 22 bases in the middle. The germline CDR1 and CDR2 sequences are LGHDT and YNNKEL (reference sequence). CDR3 residues: CASSHLRETGGEGYTF. The CDR3 region has the DNA TGTGCCAGCAGCCACCTAAGGGAGACAGGCGGAGAAGGCTACACCTTC.

V is TRBV5-1 and J is TRBJ1-5, with 8 positions matching TRBD1. CDR1 is SGHRS and CDR2 is YFSETQ in the germline V gene. This CDR3 spans 15 amino acids. J gave up 10 bases and V 0 bases, and 9 bases lay outside the gene matches. CDR3 bases: TGCGCCAGCAGCTTGGGGACAGGGCTCAGTCATCCCCAGCATTTT. This codes for CASSLGTGLSHPQHF. Using reference TRBV5-1 and TRBJ1-5 for the parts outside the CDR3, the full variable domain is KAGVTQTPRYLIKTRGQQVTLSCSPISGHRSVSWYQQTPGQGLQFLFEYFSETQRNKGNFPGRFSGRQFSNSRSEMNVSTLELGDSALYLCASSLGTGLSHPQHFGDGTRLSIL.

This chain joins TRBV6-5 and TRBJ1-1; 8 bases are shared with TRBD1. Germline CDR1 MNHEY, CDR2 SVGAGI. Trimming took 0 bases from V and 2 from J; bases not matched to a gene: 5. There are 16 residues in the CDR3. The CDR3 sequence is CASSYSRGQANTEAFF. DNA of the CDR3: TGTGCCAGCAGTTACTCGAGGGGACAGGCAAACACTGAAGCTTTCTTT.

This clonotype was recorded at least ten times. The chain recombines TRBV18 with TRBJ1-6; D not certain. Germline CDR1 KGHSH, CDR2 LQKENI. V shed 3 bases and J shed 10 bases, with 13 bases lying between them. The CDR3 spans 14 residues. The CDR3 nucleotides are TGTGCCAGCTCACCTGCAGTCTCGTCGTCACCCCTCCACTTT. As protein: CASSPAVSSSPLHF.

This chain links TRBV11-2 with TRBJ1-2; D uncertain. Trimming removed 5 bases from V and 7 bases from J, with 17 bases in between. CDR1 SGHAT and CDR2 FQNNGV come from the germline V gene. The CDR3 covers 14 residues. CDR3 nucleotides: TGTGCCAGCAGCCCGATGTCGGTCGGCTGTGGCTACACCTTC. The encoded protein is CASSPMSVGCGYTF.